This T cell receptor (beta chain) emerged from a study of blood T cell repertoires in COVID-19. Between the trimmed V and J ends, which lost 0 bases and 8 bases, there was a span of 10 bases. Germline CDR1 KGHSY, CDR2 FQNENV. The CDR3 covers 13 residues. The repertoire was sequenced with immunoSEQ multiplex PCR; TCRdb's copy has only in-frame clones and lacks some. The table records 150,000 to 200,000 clones, 79% of them present only once. The chain recombines TRBV16 with TRBJ1-2, with D maybe TRBD1 (5 bases). This TCR was sampled from a woman aged 60-75 years with COVID-19, enrolled during active disease. Sequenced input: peripheral blood. The CDR3 sequence is CASSQSVRAGYTF. As DNA, the CDR3 is TGTGCCAGCAGCCAATCCGTCAGGGCCGGCTACACCTTC.